This T cell receptor (beta chain) was profiled in a study of CD8+CD57+ T cells in acquired aplastic anemia. Study details: When averaged, DNA from sorted CD4+ and CD8+ cells came to approximately 3.2 ug.

It was patients with CD8+CD57+ cell expansion by flow cytometry who were chosen for sequencing. Blood sampling was performed on the patients, and none of them had received therapy by then. For CDR3 and TCR beta VDJ profiling, genomic DNA was the template used. In TCRdb, the reads were re-called with MiXCR into one record per CDR3 protein. In the table there are approximately 150,000 distinct CDR3 sequences, about 70% of which are singletons. Overall study results and limits: Between patients and controls, around 30 CD8+ CDR3 sequences were found in common.

Points on this clonotype: Its target is not known.

The sequenced sample was sorted CD4+, CD8+, or CD8+CD57+ T cells (not recorded which) from PBMCs. The origin of this receptor is a human donor with aplastic anemia.

The CDR3 sequence is CSAREELAGYYNEQFF. The DNA of the CDR3 is TGCAGTGCTAGAGAGGAACTAGCGGGGTACTACAATGAGCAGTTCTTC. The rearrangement uses TRBV20-1 and TRBJ2-1; 10 bases map to TRBD2. V was clipped by 0 bases and J by 3 bases; unmatched bases: 5. Germline V CDR1 and CDR2: DFQATT, SNEGSKA (reference sequence). This CDR3 is 16 amino acids long.